The clone carrying this T cell receptor (beta chain) was detected once. Its antigen is unknown. Ipilimumab-mediated CTLA-4 blockade plus focal radiation was given to patients having chemo-refractory metastatic non-small-cell lung cancer. This sample stems from a study of radiotherapy plus CTLA-4 blockade in lung cancer. In the study overall: There were objective responses in over 15% of patients, and around 31% had disease control.

CDR3 length: 15 amino acids. Germline CDR1 SGHAT, CDR2 FQNNGV. J was trimmed by 5 bases and V by 5 bases; bases with no gene match: 11. Measured with immunoSEQ multiplex PCR; TCRdb has only the in-frame clones, and not every one. Of around 82,000 clones detected, about 84% appear once; the ten largest clones hold approximately 0.79%. Study-wide findings and caveats: Tumor-derived TCR clones expanded in blood after radiotherapy plus ipilimumab. Reported findings show early blood T cell clone dynamics, with interferon-beta, best predicted response.

The TCR originated in a human donor with non-small cell lung cancer who had stable disease on radiotherapy plus ipilimumab. The chain joins TRBV11-2 to TRBJ2-5; 7 bases map to TRBD1. The sequencing used peripheral blood, collected from a patient treated with radiotherapy plus ipilimumab. DNA of the CDR3: TGTGCCAGCAGCAAAGACAGGGCAATTTTCGAGACCCAGTACTTC. It specifies CASSKDRAIFETQYF. The full variable domain, with the rest looked up from reference TRBV11-2 and TRBJ2-5, is EAGVAQSPRYKIIEKRQSVAFWCNPISGHATLYWYQQILGQGPKLLIQFQNNGVVDDSQLPKDRFSAERLKGVDSTLKIQPAKLEDSAVYLCASSKDRAIFETQYFGPGTRLLVL.